Presented here are 18 T cell receptor beta chains from one specimen sequenced in a study of cytomegalovirus exposure and HLA in healthy donors. Vbeta (60) and Jbeta (13) primers were used in the PCR. Sequenced by immunoSEQ multiplex PCR; TCRdb stores in-frame clones only, minus some. The sample gives some 150,000 clones, about 80% of which show up once; 5% to 7% is in the top ten. The sequencing input was PBMCs. These receptors all stem from a man between 40 and 49 years old in good health and CMV-seropositive.

The rearrangement uses TRBV6-1 and TRBJ2-1; D ambiguous. The CDR3 sequence is 13 residues long. CDR1 and CDR2 from the germline V gene are MNHNS and SASEGT. V was trimmed by 4 bases and J by 6 bases, leaving 10 bases between them. CDR3 sequence reads: CASSAASSNEQFF. The CDR3 DNA follows: TGTGCCAGCAGTGCAGCTTCGAGCAATGAGCAGTTCTTC.

The chain links TRBV25-1 to TRBJ2-1; 8 nucleotides agree with TRBD2. This CDR3 has 15 residues. The germline V gene encodes CDR1 MGHDK and CDR2 SYGVNS. Unmatched junction bases numbered 6, after V lost 8 bases and J lost 0 bases. CDR3 loop: CASVGSGSSYNEQFF. CDR3 DNA sequence: TGTGCCAGCGTGGGGAGCGGGAGCTCCTACAATGAGCAGTTCTTC.

A few counts support this clone. J is TRBJ1-5 and V is TRBV7-9; 7 bases are a match to TRBD1. The CDR3 loop spans 17 amino acids. Germline CDR1 is SEHNR and CDR2 is FQNEAQ (reference sequence). V shed 1 base and J 0 bases; nucleotides not matched to a gene: 6. The CDR3 is CASSLGTGVYSNQPQHF. The CDR3 coding sequence is TGTGCCAGCAGCTTAGGGACAGGAGTCTATAGCAATCAGCCCCAGCATTTT.

The rearrangement joins TRBV7-2 to TRBJ2-5; the match to TRBD2 covers 13 bases. Germline loops: CDR1 SGHTA, CDR2 FQGNSA. This CDR3 comprises 17 residues. The junction had 8 bases not matched to a gene; V was cut back by 3 bases and J by 4 bases. In DNA form, the CDR3 reads TGTGCCAGCAGCTTCGGACTAGCGGGAGTCCGAACAGAGACCCAGTACTTC. This encodes CASSFGLAGVRTETQYF. The variable domain in full, with the rest retrieved from reference TRBV7-2 and TRBJ2-5, is GAGVSQSPSNKVTEKGKDVELRCDPISGHTALYWYRQSLGQGLEFLIYFQGNSAPDKSGLPSDRFSAERTGGSVSTLTIQRTQQEDSAVYLCASSFGLAGVRTETQYFGPGTRLLVL.

CDR3 protein: CASSIDQKRKREDQPQHF. CDR3 in DNA: TGTGCCAGTAGTATAGACCAAAAACGCAAACGGGAGGATCAGCCCCAGCATTTT. The chain is built from TRBV19 and TRBJ1-5; D call uncertain. Germline-derived CDR1 and CDR2 are LNHDA and SQIVND (reference sequence). Trimming left V 0 bases short and J 5 bases short, with 20 bases between. The CDR3 is made up of 18 amino acids.

This chain joins TRBV10-1 and TRBJ2-1; 8 bases map to TRBD2. The CDR3 extends over 15 amino acids. Germline trimming cut 5 bases from V and 0 bases from J; bases unmatched to any gene: 3. Germline V CDR1 and CDR2: WNHNN, SYGVQD (reference sequence). The CDR3 coding sequence is TGCGCCAGCAGTTCTCTAGCGGGCTCCTACAATGAGCAGTTCTTC. This codes for CASSSLAGSYNEQFF.

The sample holds one count of this clone. The V call is TRBV5-1, the J call TRBJ2-6; 10 positions agree with TRBD1. Trimming removed 4 bases from V and 2 bases from J; junction bases left unmatched: 6. Germline CDR1 SGHRS, CDR2 YFSETQ. This CDR3 is built from 17 residues. CDR3 sequence: CASSRDRGRAGANVLTF. CDR3 DNA: TGCGCCAGCAGCCGGGACAGGGGTAGAGCTGGGGCCAACGTCCTGACTTTC.

This rearrangement joins TRBV6-6 to TRBJ2-7; 10 bases are shared with TRBD1. This CDR3 region has 15 residues. The junction had 2 bases not matched to a gene; V was cut back by 0 bases and J by 3 bases. The germline V gene has CDR1 MNHNY and CDR2 SVGAGI (reference sequence). The CDR3 region is CASSYSGTGVYEQYF. The CDR3 DNA reads as TGTGCCAGCAGTTACTCTGGGACAGGGGTCTACGAGCAGTACTTC.

The chain uses TRBV11-2 and TRBJ2-2, with 7 bases identical to TRBD2. J lost 6 bases, V lost 5 bases, and 9 bases had no gene match. CDR3 length equals 15 residues. The germline V gene has CDR1 SGHAT and CDR2 FQNNGV. CDR3 sequence reads: CASSRGGLNPGELFF. The CDR3 DNA reads as TGTGCCAGCAGCCGGGGAGGGTTGAATCCCGGGGAGCTGTTTTTT.

V gene TRBV5-1 combines with J gene TRBJ2-3; TRBD2 agrees at 8 bases. Looked up from germline, CDR1 is SGHRS and CDR2 is YFSETQ. CDR3 length equals 16 residues. Trimming at V came to 0 bases and at J to 2 bases, leaving 5 bases not matched to a gene. The CDR3 here is CASSLGASGSTDTQYF. In DNA, the CDR3 is TGCGCCAGCAGCTTGGGGGCTAGCGGGTCCACAGATACGCAGTATTTT.

The chain recombines TRBV7-2 with TRBJ2-1; D call uncertain. The CDR3 consists of 12 residues. Germline CDR1 is SGHTA and CDR2 is FQGNSA. V lost 4 bases and J lost 13, with 14 bases in between. The CDR3: CASSSPDSRQFF. The CDR3 nucleotides read TGTGCCAGCAGCTCCCCAGACTCAAGACAGTTCTTC.

This clone came up once. The same CDR3 arises from other DNA sequences in this sample as well. CDR3: CASKADRGREQYF. CDR3 sequence (DNA): TGTGCCAGCAAAGCGGACAGGGGGCGCGAGCAGTACTTC. The chain carries TRBV6-6 and TRBJ2-7; 11 nucleotides agree with TRBD1. V shed 7 bases, J shed 6 bases, and the junction held 5 bases outside the gene matches. The germline CDR1 and CDR2 sequences are MNHNY and SVGAGI (reference sequence). The CDR3 runs 13 residues.

This clone was counted between two and nine times. The J gene is TRBJ1-1, the V gene TRBV2, with a possible D match to TRBD1 (5 bases). Per the germline V gene, CDR1 is SNHLY and CDR2 is FYNNEI. Trimming removed 5 bases at V and 0 bases at J, with 7 bases between. This CDR3 is 13 amino acids long. The DNA of the CDR3 is TGTGCCAGCAGTAGACAGCTGAACACTGAAGCTTTCTTT. Protein product: CASSRQLNTEAFF.

The chain links TRBV14 to TRBJ2-7; tentatively, D is TRBD2 (6 bases). Trimming left V 3 bases short and J 3 bases short, with 18 bases between. The CDR3 is 16 amino acids. Germline loops: CDR1 SGHDN, CDR2 FVKESK. CDR3 nucleotides: TGTGCCAGCAGCCATTTGTCGGTTAGGGGAGGCTACGAGCAGTACTTC. Translated: CASSHLSVRGGYEQYF.

This clone is a singleton in its sample. This chain links TRBV12-5 with TRBJ2-2; D may be TRBD2 (5 bases). Germline loops: CDR1 LGHNT, CDR2 FRNRAP. This CDR3 has 14 residues. Trimming pared 1 base from V and 7 bases from J, leaving 10 bases between. CDR3 in DNA: TGTGCTAGTGGTTTGGGGGGAGTTAGCGGGGAGCTGTTTTTT. Translation: CASGLGGVSGELFF. The complete variable domain, with remaining parts taken from reference TRBV12-5 and TRBJ2-2, reads DARVTQTPRHKVTEMGQEVTMRCQPILGHNTVFWYRQTMMQGLELLAYFRNRAPLDDSGMPKDRFSAEMPDATLATLKIQPSEPRDSAVYFCASGLGGVSGELFFGEGSRLTVL.

The rearrangement links TRBV5-1 to TRBJ2-2; a possible D gene is TRBD2 (5 bases). The CDR3 covers 15 residues. In germline, CDR1 is SGHRS, CDR2 YFSETQ. V lost 5 bases to trimming and J lost 1 base, with 12 bases between them. DNA of the CDR3: TGCGCCAGCAGATCTGGCGGGCAGAACACCGGGGAGCTGTTTTTT. Amino acids: CASRSGGQNTGELFF.

This chain uses TRBV5-1 with TRBJ1-6; 7 bases map to TRBD1. The CDR3 loop spans 14 amino acids. Germline CDR1 reads SGHRS; CDR2 reads YFSETQ. V dropped 3 bases and J dropped 9; count of bases not matched to a gene: 6. CDR3 amino acids: CASSSGTEGSPLHF. CDR3 coding DNA: TGCGCCAGCAGCTCCGGGACAGAAGGTTCACCCCTCCACTTT.

The DNA for the CDR3 is TGTGCCAGCAGCTTAGATGGACAAGTGAACACTGAAGCTTTCTTT. Protein product: CASSLDGQVNTEAFF. J is TRBJ1-1 and V is TRBV11-3, with a weak D call TRBD1 (5 bases). Germline V gene lookup returns CDR1 SGHNT and CDR2 YENEEA. There are 15 residues in the CDR3. V lost 0 bases and J lost 0, with 8 bases in between.